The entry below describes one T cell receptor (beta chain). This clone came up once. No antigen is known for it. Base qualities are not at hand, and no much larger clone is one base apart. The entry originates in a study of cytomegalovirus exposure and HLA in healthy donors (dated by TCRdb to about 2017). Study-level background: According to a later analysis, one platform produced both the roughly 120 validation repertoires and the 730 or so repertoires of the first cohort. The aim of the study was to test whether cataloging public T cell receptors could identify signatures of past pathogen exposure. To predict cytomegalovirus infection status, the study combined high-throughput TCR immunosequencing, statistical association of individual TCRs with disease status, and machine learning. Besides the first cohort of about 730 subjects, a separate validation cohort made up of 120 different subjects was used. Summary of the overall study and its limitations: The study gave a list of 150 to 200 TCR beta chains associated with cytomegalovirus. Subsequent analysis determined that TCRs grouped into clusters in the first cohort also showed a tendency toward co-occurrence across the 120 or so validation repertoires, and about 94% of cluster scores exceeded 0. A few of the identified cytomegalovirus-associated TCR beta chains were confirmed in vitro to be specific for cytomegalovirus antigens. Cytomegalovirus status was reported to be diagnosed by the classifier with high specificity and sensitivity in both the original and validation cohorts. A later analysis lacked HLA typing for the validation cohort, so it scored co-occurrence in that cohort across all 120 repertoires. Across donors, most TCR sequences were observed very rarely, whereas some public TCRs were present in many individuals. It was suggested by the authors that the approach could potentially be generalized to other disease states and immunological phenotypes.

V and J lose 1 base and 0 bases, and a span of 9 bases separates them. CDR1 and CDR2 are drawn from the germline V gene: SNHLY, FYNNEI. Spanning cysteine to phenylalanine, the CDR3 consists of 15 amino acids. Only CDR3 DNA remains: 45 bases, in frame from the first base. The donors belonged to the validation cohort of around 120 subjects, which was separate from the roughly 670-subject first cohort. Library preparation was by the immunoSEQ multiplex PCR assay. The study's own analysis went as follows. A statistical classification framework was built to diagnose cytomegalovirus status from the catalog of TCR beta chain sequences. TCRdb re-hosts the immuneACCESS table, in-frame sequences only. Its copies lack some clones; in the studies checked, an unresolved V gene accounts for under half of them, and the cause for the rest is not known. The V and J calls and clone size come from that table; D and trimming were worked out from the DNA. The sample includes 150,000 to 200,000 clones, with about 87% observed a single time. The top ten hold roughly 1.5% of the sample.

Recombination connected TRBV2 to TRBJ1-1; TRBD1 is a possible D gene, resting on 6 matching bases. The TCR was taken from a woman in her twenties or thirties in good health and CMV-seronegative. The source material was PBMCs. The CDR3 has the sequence CASSEEGDLNTEAFF. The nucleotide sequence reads TGTGCCAGCAGTGAAGAGGGGGACCTGAACACTGAAGCTTTCTTT.